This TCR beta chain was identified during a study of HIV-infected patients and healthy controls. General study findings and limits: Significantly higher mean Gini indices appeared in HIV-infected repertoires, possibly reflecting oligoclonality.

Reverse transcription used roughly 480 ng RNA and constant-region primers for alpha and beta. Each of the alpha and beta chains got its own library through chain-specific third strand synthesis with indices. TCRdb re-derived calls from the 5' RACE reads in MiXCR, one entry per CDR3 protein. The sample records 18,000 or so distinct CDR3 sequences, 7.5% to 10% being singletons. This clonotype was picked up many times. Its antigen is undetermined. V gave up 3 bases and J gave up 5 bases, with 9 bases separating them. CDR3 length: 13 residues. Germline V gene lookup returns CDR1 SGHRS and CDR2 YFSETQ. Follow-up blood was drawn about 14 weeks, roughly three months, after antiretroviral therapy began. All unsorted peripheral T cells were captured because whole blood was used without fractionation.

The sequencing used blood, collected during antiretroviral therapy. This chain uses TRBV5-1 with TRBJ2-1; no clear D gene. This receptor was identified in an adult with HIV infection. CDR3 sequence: CASSWDRNNEQFF. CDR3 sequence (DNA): TGCGCCAGCAGCTGGGATCGGAACAATGAGCAGTTCTTC.